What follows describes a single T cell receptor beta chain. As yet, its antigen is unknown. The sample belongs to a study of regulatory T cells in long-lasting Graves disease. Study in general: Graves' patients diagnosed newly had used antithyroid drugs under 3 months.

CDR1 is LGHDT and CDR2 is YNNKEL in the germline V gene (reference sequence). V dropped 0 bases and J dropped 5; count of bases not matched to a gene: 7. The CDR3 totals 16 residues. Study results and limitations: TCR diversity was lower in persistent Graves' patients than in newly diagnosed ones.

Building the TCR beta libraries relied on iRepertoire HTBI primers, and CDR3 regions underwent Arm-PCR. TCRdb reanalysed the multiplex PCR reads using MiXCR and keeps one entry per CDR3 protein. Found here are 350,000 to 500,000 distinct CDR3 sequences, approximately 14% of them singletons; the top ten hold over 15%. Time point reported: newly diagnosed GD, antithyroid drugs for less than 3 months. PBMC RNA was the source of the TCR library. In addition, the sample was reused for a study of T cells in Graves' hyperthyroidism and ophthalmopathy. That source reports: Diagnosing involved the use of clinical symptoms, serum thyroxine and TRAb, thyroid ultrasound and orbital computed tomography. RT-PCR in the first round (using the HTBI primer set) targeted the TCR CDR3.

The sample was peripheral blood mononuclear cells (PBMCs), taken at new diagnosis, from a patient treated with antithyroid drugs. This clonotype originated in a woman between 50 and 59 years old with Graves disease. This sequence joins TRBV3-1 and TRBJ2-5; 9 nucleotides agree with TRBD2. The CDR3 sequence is CASSQEAGGPRETQYF. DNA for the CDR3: TGTGCCAGCAGCCAAGAGGCGGGAGGGCCCCGGGAGACCCAGTACTTC.